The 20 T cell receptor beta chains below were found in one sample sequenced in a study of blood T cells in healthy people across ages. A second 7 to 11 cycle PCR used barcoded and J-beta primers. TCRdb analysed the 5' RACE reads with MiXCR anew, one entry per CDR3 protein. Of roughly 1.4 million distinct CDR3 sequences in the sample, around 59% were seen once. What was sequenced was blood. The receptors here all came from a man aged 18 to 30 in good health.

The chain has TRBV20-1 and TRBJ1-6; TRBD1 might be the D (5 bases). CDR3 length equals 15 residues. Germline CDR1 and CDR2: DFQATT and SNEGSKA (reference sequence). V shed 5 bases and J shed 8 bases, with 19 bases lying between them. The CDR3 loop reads CSAFKTGLGDSPLHF. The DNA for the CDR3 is TGCAGTGCTTTTAAAACGGGGCTTGGGGATTCACCCCTCCACTTT.

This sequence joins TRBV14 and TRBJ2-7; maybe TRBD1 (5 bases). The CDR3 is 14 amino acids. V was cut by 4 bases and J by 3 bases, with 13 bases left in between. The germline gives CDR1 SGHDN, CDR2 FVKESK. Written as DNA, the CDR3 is TGTGCCAGCAGCCCCGTGGGCGGACACTACGAGCAGTACTTC. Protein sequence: CASSPVGGHYEQYF.

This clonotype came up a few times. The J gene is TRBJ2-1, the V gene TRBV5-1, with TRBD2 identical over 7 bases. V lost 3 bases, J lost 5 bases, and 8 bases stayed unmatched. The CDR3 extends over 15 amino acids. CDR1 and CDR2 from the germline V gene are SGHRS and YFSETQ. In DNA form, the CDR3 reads TGCGCCAGCAGCTCCATCCGACTAGCTGACAATGAGCAGTTCTTC. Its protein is CASSSIRLADNEQFF. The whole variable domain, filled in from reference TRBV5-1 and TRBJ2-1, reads KAGVTQTPRYLIKTRGQQVTLSCSPISGHRSVSWYQQTPGQGLQFLFEYFSETQRNKGNFPGRFSGRQFSNSRSEMNVSTLELGDSALYLCASSSIRLADNEQFFGPGTRLTVL.

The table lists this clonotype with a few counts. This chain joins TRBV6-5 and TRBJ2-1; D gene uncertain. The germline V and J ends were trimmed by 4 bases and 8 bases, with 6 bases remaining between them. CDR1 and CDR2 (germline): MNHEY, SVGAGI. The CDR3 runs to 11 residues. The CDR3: CASSSSDEQFF. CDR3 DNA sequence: TGTGCCAGCAGTTCCAGTGATGAGCAGTTCTTC.

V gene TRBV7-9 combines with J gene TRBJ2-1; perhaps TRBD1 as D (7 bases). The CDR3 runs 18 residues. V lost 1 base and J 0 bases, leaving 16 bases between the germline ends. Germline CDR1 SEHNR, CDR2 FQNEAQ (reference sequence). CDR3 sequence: CASSLGSGGKSSYNEQFF. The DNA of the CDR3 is TGTGCCAGCAGCTTAGGATCAGGGGGGAAGAGCTCCTACAATGAGCAGTTCTTC.

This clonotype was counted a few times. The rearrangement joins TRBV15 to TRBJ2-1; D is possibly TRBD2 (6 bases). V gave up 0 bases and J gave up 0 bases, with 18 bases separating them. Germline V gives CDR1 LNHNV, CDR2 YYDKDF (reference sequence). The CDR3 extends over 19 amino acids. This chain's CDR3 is CATSRDRISGQSSYNEQFF. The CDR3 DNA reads TGTGCCACCAGCAGAGATCGGATTAGCGGCCAAAGCTCCTACAATGAGCAGTTCTTC.

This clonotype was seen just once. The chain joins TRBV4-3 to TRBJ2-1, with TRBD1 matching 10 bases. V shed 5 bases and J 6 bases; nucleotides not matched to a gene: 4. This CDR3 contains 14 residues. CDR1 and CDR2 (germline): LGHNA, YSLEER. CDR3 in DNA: TGCGCCAGCAGCGAGCGGACAGGGGGCAATGAGCAGTTCTTC. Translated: CASSERTGGNEQFF.

The CDR3 here is CSARSGAGGSLSTDTQYF. CDR3 nucleotides: TGCAGTGCTAGATCAGGGGCGGGGGGGTCCCTTAGCACAGATACGCAGTATTTT. The chain carries TRBV20-1 and TRBJ2-3; 9 positions match TRBD2. The V and J ends lost 2 bases and 0 bases, in that order; junction bases with no gene match: 12. Germline-derived CDR1 and CDR2 are DFQATT and SNEGSKA (reference sequence). This CDR3 contains 18 residues.

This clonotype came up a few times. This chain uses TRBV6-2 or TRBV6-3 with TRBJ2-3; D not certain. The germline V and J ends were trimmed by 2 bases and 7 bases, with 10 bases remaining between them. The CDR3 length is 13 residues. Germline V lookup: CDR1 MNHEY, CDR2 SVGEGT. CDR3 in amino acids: CASSYGSANTQYF. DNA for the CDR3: TGTGCCAGCAGTTACGGGTCCGCCAATACGCAGTATTTT.

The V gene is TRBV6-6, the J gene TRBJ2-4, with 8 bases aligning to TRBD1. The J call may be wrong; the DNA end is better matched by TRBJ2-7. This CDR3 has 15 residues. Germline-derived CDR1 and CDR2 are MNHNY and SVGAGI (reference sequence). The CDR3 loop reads CASSPDRVTLYEQYF. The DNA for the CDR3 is TGTGCCAGCAGTCCGGACAGGGTAACTTTGTACGAGCAGTACTTC.

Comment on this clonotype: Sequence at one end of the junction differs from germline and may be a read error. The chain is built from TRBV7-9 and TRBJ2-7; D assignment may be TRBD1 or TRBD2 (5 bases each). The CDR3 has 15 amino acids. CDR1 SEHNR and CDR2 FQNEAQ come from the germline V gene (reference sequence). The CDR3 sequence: CAGSPRDGLSYEQYF. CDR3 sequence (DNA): TGTGCCGGCAGCCCTCGGGACGGACTCTCCTACGAGCAGTACTTC.

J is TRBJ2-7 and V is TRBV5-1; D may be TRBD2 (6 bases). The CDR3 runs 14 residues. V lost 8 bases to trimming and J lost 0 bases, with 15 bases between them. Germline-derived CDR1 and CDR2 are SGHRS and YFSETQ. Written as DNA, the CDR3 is TGCGCCAGTGCCTCGGCGGGATACTCCTACGAGCAGTACTTC. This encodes CASASAGYSYEQYF.

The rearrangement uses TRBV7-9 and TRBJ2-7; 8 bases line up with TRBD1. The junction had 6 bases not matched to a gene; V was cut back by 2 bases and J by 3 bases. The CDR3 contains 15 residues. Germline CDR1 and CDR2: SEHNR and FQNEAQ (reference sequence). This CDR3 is CASSLPRTGNYEQYF. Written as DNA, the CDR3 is TGTGCCAGCAGCTTACCCCGGACAGGGAACTACGAGCAGTACTTC.

Written as DNA, the CDR3 is TGCGCCAGCGTCCGAGGGGAGCAGTACTTC. Its translation is CASVRGEQYF. The rearrangement links TRBV5-1 to TRBJ2-5; possibly TRBD1 or TRBD2 for D (5 bases each). CDR1 and CDR2 from the germline V gene are SGHRS and YFSETQ. The V end lost 7 bases, the J end lost 11 bases, and 12 bases lay between the germline ends. The CDR3 is made up of 10 amino acids.

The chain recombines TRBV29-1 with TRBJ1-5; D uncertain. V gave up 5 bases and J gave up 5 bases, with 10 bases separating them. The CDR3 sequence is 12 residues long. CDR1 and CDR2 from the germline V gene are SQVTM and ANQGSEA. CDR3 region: CSVWEGDQPQHF. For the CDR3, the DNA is TGCAGCGTTTGGGAGGGAGATCAGCCCCAGCATTTT.

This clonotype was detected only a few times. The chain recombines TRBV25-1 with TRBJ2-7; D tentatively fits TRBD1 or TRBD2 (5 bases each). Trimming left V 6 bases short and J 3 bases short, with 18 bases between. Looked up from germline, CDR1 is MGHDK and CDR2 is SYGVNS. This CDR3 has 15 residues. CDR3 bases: TGTGCCAGCAGGTGCCAGTGCTCTGGGGGCTACGAGCAGTACTTC. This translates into CASRCQCSGGYEQYF.

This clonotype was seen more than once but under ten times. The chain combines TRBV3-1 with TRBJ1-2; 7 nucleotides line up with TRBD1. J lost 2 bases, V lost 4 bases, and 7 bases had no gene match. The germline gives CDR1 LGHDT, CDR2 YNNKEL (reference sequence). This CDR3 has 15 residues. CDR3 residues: CASSLRGGGNYGYTF. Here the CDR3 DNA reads TGTGCCAGCAGCCTCCGCGGAGGGGGCAACTATGGCTACACCTTC.

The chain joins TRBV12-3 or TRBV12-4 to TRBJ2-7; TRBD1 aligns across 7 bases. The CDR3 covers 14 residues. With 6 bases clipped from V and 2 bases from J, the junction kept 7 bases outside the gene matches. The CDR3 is CASRYWDSPYEQYF. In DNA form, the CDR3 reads TGTGCCAGCAGGTATTGGGACAGCCCCTACGAGCAGTACTTC.

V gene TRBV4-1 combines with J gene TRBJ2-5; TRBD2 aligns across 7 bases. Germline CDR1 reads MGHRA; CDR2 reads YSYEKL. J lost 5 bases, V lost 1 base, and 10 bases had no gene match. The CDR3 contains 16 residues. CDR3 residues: CASSQVAAGEKETQYF. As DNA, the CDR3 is TGCGCCAGCAGCCAAGTGGCGGCGGGAGAGAAGGAGACCCAGTACTTC.

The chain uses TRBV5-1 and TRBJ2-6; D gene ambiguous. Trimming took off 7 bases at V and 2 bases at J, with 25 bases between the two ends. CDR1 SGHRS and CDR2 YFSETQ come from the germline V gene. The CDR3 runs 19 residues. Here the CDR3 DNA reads TGCGCCAGCTCGCAGGCTTCAAACCAGGTTCCGGCTGGGGCCAACGTCCTGACTTTC. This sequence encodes CASSQASNQVPAGANVLTF.